The rows below give T cell receptor beta chains drawn from one sample of a study of response to subunit inactivated influenza vaccine. MiXCR, run by TCRdb on the RT-PCR reads, gives a single entry per CDR3 protein. The table shows roughly 570,000 distinct CDR3 sequences, with 13% occurring only once. Sequencing used PBMCs from blood, obtained more than 35 days after vaccination. The origin of the receptors is a man between 45 and 60 years old who received an inactivated influenza vaccine. Both conserved end residues are part of each CDR3. Each record gives: J gene, CDR3 length, D gene, clone size, V gene, CDR3 protein, CDR3 DNA. A D gene is named only where the DNA matches it firmly. Only part of the rows carry a size: once, few, many, or a class if the clone is expanded.

J gene: TRBJ2-3; CDR3 length: 17; D gene: TRBD2; clone size: few; V gene: TRBV4-3; CDR3 protein: CASSQAGLAGVTDTQYF; CDR3 DNA: TGCGCCAGCAGCCAAGCGGGACTAGCGGGAGTCACAGATACGCAGTATTTT
J gene: TRBJ2-2; CDR3 length: 16; D gene: .; clone size: few; V gene: TRBV6-1; CDR3 protein: CAGNRDPGANTGELFF; CDR3 DNA: TGTGCCGGAAACCGGGACCCCGGGGCGAACACCGGGGAGCTGTTTTTT
J gene: TRBJ1-5; CDR3 length: 17; D gene: .; clone size: .; V gene: TRBV20-1; CDR3 protein: CSARGSNRFTSNQPQHF; CDR3 DNA: TGCAGTGCTCGGGGGTCCAACAGGTTTACCAGCAATCAGCCCCAGCATTTT
J gene: TRBJ1-1; CDR3 length: 13; D gene: .; clone size: few; V gene: TRBV5-1; CDR3 protein: CASSLDRFGIAFF; CDR3 DNA: TGCGCCAGCAGCTTGGATAGGTTCGGTATTGCTTTCTTT
J gene: TRBJ2-5; CDR3 length: 11; D gene: .; clone size: .; V gene: TRBV20-1; CDR3 protein: CSALAGETQYF; CDR3 DNA: TGCAGTGCTTTGGCAGGGGAGACCCAGTACTTC
J gene: TRBJ2-7; CDR3 length: 12; D gene: .; clone size: .; V gene: TRBV29-1; CDR3 protein: CSVALNSYEQYF; CDR3 DNA: TGCAGCGTTGCTCTAAACTCCTACGAGCAGTACTTC
J gene: TRBJ2-6; CDR3 length: 15; D gene: .; clone size: .; V gene: TRBV7-2; CDR3 protein: CASGPDISGANVLTF; CDR3 DNA: TGTGCCAGCGGACCCGATATATCTGGGGCCAACGTCCTGACTTTC
J gene: TRBJ2-7; CDR3 length: 14; D gene: .; clone size: many; V gene: TRBV5-1; CDR3 protein: CASSLVQGTYEQYF; CDR3 DNA: TGCGCCAGCAGCTTGGTTCAGGGAACCTACGAGCAGTACTTC
J gene: TRBJ1-5; CDR3 length: 14; D gene: .; clone size: few; V gene: TRBV12-3/TRBV12-4; CDR3 protein: CASKRQELGQPQHF; CDR3 DNA: TGTGCCAGCAAAAGACAGGAACTCGGACAGCCCCAGCATTTT
J gene: TRBJ2-7; CDR3 length: 13; D gene: .; clone size: few; V gene: TRBV10-3; CDR3 protein: CAISGDRYYEQYF; CDR3 DNA: TGTGCCATCAGTGGGGACCGATACTACGAGCAGTACTTC
J gene: TRBJ1-1; CDR3 length: 14; D gene: .; clone size: few; V gene: TRBV28; CDR3 protein: CASSPLTGNTEAFF; CDR3 DNA: TGTGCCAGCAGTCCCCTTACAGGGAACACTGAAGCTTTCTTT
J gene: TRBJ2-5; CDR3 length: 14; D gene: TRBD2; clone size: many; V gene: TRBV29-1; CDR3 protein: CSVAASGSWETQYF; CDR3 DNA: TGCAGCGTTGCGGCTAGCGGGAGCTGGGAGACCCAGTACTTC
J gene: TRBJ1-2; CDR3 length: 13; D gene: .; clone size: many; V gene: TRBV7-2; CDR3 protein: CASSFGADYGYTF; CDR3 DNA: TGTGCCAGCAGCTTCGGGGCGGACTATGGCTACACCTTC
J gene: TRBJ2-3; CDR3 length: 14; D gene: .; clone size: few; V gene: TRBV12-3/TRBV12-4; CDR3 protein: CASRPGGITDTQYF; CDR3 DNA: TGTGCCAGCAGACCGGGCGGGATCACAGATACGCAGTATTTT
J gene: TRBJ2-5; CDR3 length: 14; D gene: .; clone size: .; V gene: TRBV5-1; CDR3 protein: CASSPPSAKETQYF; CDR3 DNA: TGCGCCAGCAGCCCTCCTAGCGCTAAAGAGACCCAGTACTTC
J gene: TRBJ2-6; CDR3 length: 20; D gene: .; clone size: few; V gene: TRBV7-6; CDR3 protein: CASSLARRTPDRFGANVLTF; CDR3 DNA: TGTGCCAGCAGCTTAGCGAGAAGGACCCCGGATCGGTTTGGGGCCAACGTCCTGACTTTC
J gene: TRBJ2-5; CDR3 length: 14; D gene: .; clone size: many; V gene: TRBV12-3/TRBV12-4; CDR3 protein: CASSTGTSQETQYF; CDR3 DNA: TGTGCCAGCAGTACCGGGACATCTCAAGAGACCCAGTACTTC
J gene: TRBJ1-5; CDR3 length: 17; D gene: TRBD1; clone size: .; V gene: TRBV3-1; CDR3 protein: CASSQELSPGQRLPQHF; CDR3 DNA: TGTGCCAGCAGCCAAGAGTTATCACCGGGACAGAGGCTGCCCCAGCATTTT
J gene: TRBJ1-1; CDR3 length: 15; D gene: .; clone size: few; V gene: TRBV18; CDR3 protein: CASSRRQRPDTEAFF; CDR3 DNA: TGTGCCAGCTCACGAAGACAGCGCCCGGACACTGAAGCTTTCTTT
J gene: TRBJ2-4; CDR3 length: 13; D gene: .; clone size: .; V gene: TRBV29-1; CDR3 protein: CSVEAQIENIQYF; CDR3 DNA: TGCAGCGTTGAGGCCCAGATAGAAAACATTCAGTACTTC
J gene: TRBJ2-7; CDR3 length: 15; D gene: TRBD2; clone size: .; V gene: TRBV6-1; CDR3 protein: CASMVGTSGRVEQYF; CDR3 DNA: TGTGCCAGCATGGTTGGGACTAGCGGGAGAGTCGAGCAGTACTTC
J gene: TRBJ1-1; CDR3 length: 16; D gene: .; clone size: few; V gene: TRBV7-2; CDR3 protein: CASSSPRGTGNTEAFF; CDR3 DNA: TGTGCCAGCAGCTCCCCCCGGGGGACCGGGAACACTGAAGCTTTCTTT
J gene: TRBJ1-6; CDR3 length: 18; D gene: .; clone size: few; V gene: TRBV6-2/TRBV6-3; CDR3 protein: CASSSLGAGSSYNSPLHF; CDR3 DNA: TGTGCCAGCAGTTCTCTCGGGGCAGGAAGCTCCTATAATTCACCCCTCCACTTT
J gene: TRBJ1-2; CDR3 length: 13; D gene: .; clone size: many; V gene: TRBV29-1; CDR3 protein: CSVEGAPNYGYTF; CDR3 DNA: TGCAGCGTTGAAGGGGCCCCTAACTATGGCTACACCTTC
J gene: TRBJ1-1; CDR3 length: 11; D gene: .; clone size: many; V gene: TRBV2; CDR3 protein: CASSERMGAFF; CDR3 DNA: TGTGCCAGCAGTGAGAGGATGGGAGCTTTCTTT
J gene: TRBJ1-2; CDR3 length: 17; D gene: .; clone size: many; V gene: TRBV5-1; CDR3 protein: CASSLGAATGANYGYTF; CDR3 DNA: TGCGCCAGCAGCTTGGGGGCCGCAACAGGAGCTAACTATGGCTACACCTTC
J gene: TRBJ2-4; CDR3 length: 15; D gene: TRBD2; clone size: .; V gene: TRBV7-2; CDR3 protein: CASSQSLAGKNIQYF; CDR3 DNA: TGTGCCAGCAGCCAGTCCCTAGCGGGAAAAAACATTCAGTACTTC
J gene: TRBJ2-6; CDR3 length: 20; D gene: TRBD1; clone size: few; V gene: TRBV7-8; CDR3 protein: CASSLERLTGASSGANVLTF; CDR3 DNA: TGTGCCAGCAGCTTGGAGCGTTTGACAGGGGCGAGCTCTGGGGCCAACGTCCTGACTTTC